This T cell receptor beta chain was identified in a study of Ad26.COV2.S vaccination and SARS-CoV-2 variants (dated by TCRdb to the early 2020s). Background for the entire study: Vaccine-arm donors came from COV1001, a multicentre, randomized, double-blind, placebo-controlled phase I-IIa trial of Ad26.COV2.S in healthy adults. Ad26.COV2.S was administered intramuscularly at 5 x 10^10 or 1 x 10^11 viral particles, either as a single shot or as two shots given 56 days apart. TCRbeta repertoire sequencing was used to assess the specificity and breadth of SARS-CoV-2-reactive T cell receptors after Ad26.COV2.S vaccination. The TCR-sequenced set comprised approximately 32 samples: approximately 19 Ad26.COV2.S vaccine recipients, 5 placebo recipients and 8 SARS-CoV-2 convalescent individuals. Participants in the trial were split at random into five groups of five each, receiving low-dose or high-dose Ad26.COV2.S once or twice, or else placebo on both occasions. Throughout the experiments and outcome assessment, investigators stayed blinded to trial group allocation.

The immunoSEQ Assay was used to sequence TCRbeta CDR3 regions. After extraction, genomic DNA underwent amplification by bias-controlled multiplex PCR, followed by high-throughput sequencing. For the original study's pipeline: Collapsing and filtering of sequences were performed to quantify the absolute abundance of each unique TCRbeta CDR3 region. T cell fraction was estimated by normalizing TCRbeta template counts to usable DNA, which was measured by amplifying reference genes present in all nucleated cells. Repertoire TCRs were annotated as SARS-CoV-2-specific by exact matching of V gene, CDR3 amino acid sequence and J gene to a known reactive TCR set. MIRA supplied the reference SARS-CoV-2 TCR set, which was filtered for enrichment in COVID-19-positive ImmuneCODE repertoires so that public or cross-reactive TCRs were removed. Drawing on the MIRA antigens, annotated TCRs were analysed further at the level of specific ORF or position within ORF. Breadth was defined as annotated unique rearrangements over total unique productive rearrangements; depth was the summed frequency of those rearrangements. TCR breadth was compared between groups using two-sided Wilcoxon rank-sum tests. TCRdb's version of the immuneACCESS table is confined to in-frame rearrangements and falls short of the full clone set. An unresolved V gene accounts for under half of the shortfall where checked; the remainder is of unknown origin. V and J calls and clone size come straight from that table; D and trimming were deduced from the DNA. Across this sample there are some 340,000 clones, with more than 70% seen only once. Around 2% of the sample comes from the top ten.

The CDR1 and CDR2 encoded by the germline V gene are MNHNS and SASEGT. V loses 2 bases, J loses 10 bases, and the germline ends lie 21 bases apart. Its CDR3 holds 16 amino acids, cysteine through phenylalanine. Of all the DNA, just the CDR3 is kept, 48 bases in frame from base 1. Points the paper makes about the study in general: Higher spike-specific TCR breadth was observed in Ad26.COV2.S recipients than in placebo recipients (P = 0.0014). Substantial breadth of spike-specific CD8+ and CD4+ T cell responses was reported after vaccination. Comparable non-spike TCR breadth was observed between vaccine and placebo recipients, consistent with only spike being contained in the vaccine. According to the authors, total T cell responses may have been underestimated by the TCR breadth and depth analyses. The study was not powered to compare responses between vaccine doses or regimens.

Reading the label with the study, this specimen's treatment or condition is: some 20 received Ad26.COV2.S at low or high dose, single or two shots; roughly five received placebo; per-sample allocation not given. Repertoires of vaccine and placebo recipients were sequenced from samples taken on day 63 after the first injection. Between 29 July and 7 August 2020, Cohort 1b enrolled 20 to 30 adults aged 18-55 years at one site in Boston, USA. Ad26.COV2.S was a replication-incompetent adenovirus type 26 vector expressing a prefusion-stabilized SARS-CoV-2 spike protein from the original Wuhan strain. For this clone: Its specific antigen is unknown. No qualities accompany the bases; no much larger clone lies one base away.

The TCR sequence derives from a person aged 18 to 59 who received the Ad26.COV2.S COVID-19 vaccine or a placebo. Recombination joined TRBV6-1 with TRBJ1-5, with TRBD1 tentatively as D gene (6 bases match). Specimen: peripheral blood, collected in a trial of Ad26.COV2.S vaccine versus placebo. The DNA sequence is TGTGCCAGCAGTGAATTTGTGGGGGGCTCGTCCCTACCCCAGCATTTT. It is translated as CASSEFVGGSSLPQHF.